This T cell receptor (beta chain) was observed in a study of PD-L1 blockade in urothelial cancer. In the study overall: Men with urothelial cancer arising in the bladder made up about 85% of the roughly 30 patients. Reported median T cell count for blood samples was around 150,000. From 0 to 3 prior chemotherapy regimens had been given to the patients.

Produced via immunoSEQ multiplex PCR; TCRdb's table is partial and in-frame only. The sample gives about 56,000 clones, about 82% of which show up once; 2.9% is in the top ten. Remarks on this clone: Other DNA sequences in the sample encode the same CDR3.

With 8 bases clipped from V and 4 bases from J, the junction kept 10 bases outside the gene matches. Germline loops: CDR1 MNHNS, CDR2 SASEGT. This CDR3 region has 15 residues. The sample was PBMCs, taken around atezolizumab (anti-PD-L1) treatment. The TCR comes from a man aged 45-65 years with urothelial cancer. V usage is TRBV6-1 and J usage is TRBJ2-2; 7 bases agree with TRBD1. The CDR3 sequence: CASSLSGTVTGELFF. The DNA of the CDR3 is TGTGCCAGCTCTTTGTCCGGGACAGTCACCGGGGAGCTGTTTTTT.